Below are 8 T cell receptor beta chains sequenced from a single sample in a study of glioma-infiltrating T cells. The iRepertoire nested amplicon-rescue multiplex PCR amplified TCR alpha and beta CDR3s from RNA. From the multiplex PCR reads, TCRdb called clonotypes with MiXCR, one entry per CDR3 protein. Among about 93,000 distinct CDR3 sequences listed, 40% were seen once. Specimen: glioma tissue, nonneoplastic brain tissue, or PBMCs (not recorded which). The receptors shown here come from a human donor with low-grade glioma or glioblastoma, undergoing nonglioma brain surgery, or in good health (not recorded which).

Ten or more counts support this clonotype. The rearrangement links TRBV20-1 to TRBJ2-3; D perhaps matches TRBD2 (6 bases). This CDR3 has 15 amino acids. The germline V gene encodes CDR1 DFQATT and CDR2 SNEGSKA (reference sequence). V was trimmed by 4 bases and J by 4 bases, leaving 18 bases between them. The CDR3 here is CSAISLPGVADTQYF. The CDR3 region has the DNA TGCAGTGCTATCAGCTTACCGGGAGTCGCAGATACGCAGTATTTT.

The chain recombines TRBV27 with TRBJ2-5; D gene unclear. The CDR3 runs to 14 residues. The germline CDR1 and CDR2 sequences are MNHEY and SMNVEV (reference sequence). The CDR3 protein is CSTSPLSRFETQYF. The DNA for the CDR3 is TGTTCCACCTCTCCCCTGTCAAGGTTCGAGACCCAGTACTTC.

This clonotype was counted once. At one boundary the junction diverges from the germline segment, which might be a read error. The rearrangement links TRBV24-1 to TRBJ2-3; no clear D. The CDR3 sequence is 13 residues long. The germline V gene has CDR1 KGHDR and CDR2 SFDVKD. As DNA, the CDR3 is TGTGTCACCAGTCCCCCGGAAACAGATAAGCAGTATTTT. It encodes CVTSPPETDKQYF.

This clonotype was picked up a small number of times. The rearrangement links TRBV7-9 to TRBJ2-1; 8 bases agree with TRBD2. Germline-derived CDR1 and CDR2 are SEHNR and FQNEAQ (reference sequence). CDR3 length equals 14 residues. The junction had 6 bases not matched to a gene; V was cut back by 2 bases and J by 9 bases. CDR3 region: CASSLNLAGSEQFF. The CDR3 DNA reads TGTGCCAGCAGCTTAAACCTAGCGGGCAGTGAGCAGTTCTTC.

This clonotype appeared a few times. V and J are TRBV30 and TRBJ1-1; D call uncertain. Looked up from germline, CDR1 is GTSNPN and CDR2 is SVGIG (reference sequence). The V end was cut by 1 base, the J end by 1 base, with 4 bases between. This CDR3 spans 12 amino acids. This CDR3 reads CAWSAANTEAFF. DNA of the CDR3: TGTGCCTGGAGTGCGGCGAACACTGAAGCTTTCTTT.

The chain links TRBV6-1 to TRBJ2-1; D gene uncertain. The CDR3 loop spans 12 amino acids. Germline CDR1 reads MNHNS; CDR2 reads SASEGT. V dropped 6 bases and J dropped 14 bases, with 17 bases sitting between them. This chain's CDR3 is CASSRKSYEEFF. The CDR3, as DNA: TGTGCCAGCAGCCGCAAATCCTACGAGGAGTTCTTC.

The rearrangement links TRBV12-3 or TRBV12-4 to TRBJ1-6; 10 bases agree with TRBD1. V was clipped by 8 bases and J by 8 bases; unmatched bases: 3. The CDR3 spans 13 residues. The CDR3 DNA is TGTGCCAGCGACGGGACAGGGGATTCACCCCTCCACTTT. Its translation: CASDGTGDSPLHF.

This clonotype was counted many times. The rearrangement uses TRBV3-1 and TRBJ1-6; D unresolved. This CDR3 is 13 amino acids long. Trimming took 6 bases from V and 10 from J, leaving 13 bases between them. Germline loops: CDR1 LGHDT, CDR2 YNNKEL (reference sequence). The CDR3 sequence is CASSHPDDSPLHF. Written as DNA, the CDR3 is TGTGCCAGCAGTCACCCCGACGACTCACCCCTCCACTTT.